This T cell receptor (beta chain) is from a study of PD-1 blockade in classical Hodgkin lymphoma. In germline, CDR1 is SGHTA, CDR2 FQGNSA. The V segment lost 2 bases and the J segment 0 bases; nucleotides outside the gene matches: 10. This CDR3 has 18 residues. Produced via immunoSEQ multiplex PCR; TCRdb's table is partial and in-frame only. Of 13,000 or so clones listed, about 81% are singletons. Relapses following autologous stem cell transplantation were seen in all patients, with brentuximab vedotin exposure varying. This sequence was found in a human donor with classical Hodgkin lymphoma. V is TRBV7-2 and J is TRBJ2-3; TRBD2 matches at 8 bases. The sample consisted of peripheral blood mononuclear cells (PBMCs), taken at baseline. This CDR3 is CASSLRSSGYPSTDTQYF. The CDR3 nucleotides read TGTGCCAGCAGCTTAAGGTCTAGCGGGTACCCTAGCACAGATACGCAGTATTTT.